This T cell receptor (beta chain) was profiled in a study of cytomegalovirus exposure and HLA in healthy donors. In the PCR, 60 Vbeta and 13 Jbeta primers were used. The assay was immunoSEQ multiplex PCR, and TCRdb's table has in-frame clones only and misses some. There are under 250,000 clones in the sample; more than 75% occur only once, and about 1.2% lies in the top ten. Germline CDR1 reads LNHDA; CDR2 reads SQIVND (reference sequence). Trimming took 6 bases from V and 4 from J; bases not matched to a gene: 8. This CDR3 region has 15 residues. J is TRBJ2-1 and V is TRBV19; 8 nucleotides line up with TRBD2. This receptor was taken from a human donor in good health. Specimen: PBMCs. The CDR3 bases are TGTGCCAGTAGCAAAATAGCGGGGACGTACAATGAGCAGTTCTTC. It translates to CASSKIAGTYNEQFF. Together with reference TRBV19 and TRBJ2-1, the CDR3 gives the full variable domain: DGGITQSPKYLFRKEGQNVTLSCEQNLNHDAMYWYRQDPGQGLRLIYYSQIVNDFQKGDIAEGYSVSREKKESFPLTVTSAQKNPTAFYLCASSKIAGTYNEQFFGPGTRLTVL.